This TCR beta chain is from a study of shared clonotypes between healthy human individuals. V lost 0 bases and J 1 base, leaving 9 bases between the germline ends. Germline CDR1 and CDR2: LNHNV and YYDKDF (reference sequence). This CDR3 contains 15 residues. As for this clone: What it binds is unknown.

Several immunoSEQ plates received, in even portions, the genomic DNA of each subset. Profiled with immunoSEQ multiplex PCR; TCRdb holds only in-frame clones, not every one. The sample lists roughly 410,000 clones, 96% occurring once. Study observations and caveats: Generation probabilities were higher for clonotypes shared across all four sorted-subset donors than for unshared ones. Represented genetic and exposure-history diversity was restricted by having few donors. Some naive CD4 clonotypes, roughly 4.5%, turned up in common across four donors.

The sequence derives from a man in his thirties or forties in good health. Specimen: memory CD8+ T cells sorted from blood. Indicated subset: CD45RO+ cells pooled with CCR7-negative TemRA cells. This chain uses TRBV15 with TRBJ2-5; possible D gene TRBD2, 5 bases. DNA for the CDR3: TGTGCCACCAGCAGAGATCCGGGGAGCCAAGAGACCCAGTACTTC. It yields the protein CATSRDPGSQETQYF.